These 32 T cell receptor beta chains originate from one sample sequenced in a study of graft-versus-host responses after intestinal transplantation. Libraries were prepared by immunoSEQ multiplex PCR; TCRdb keeps only in-frame clonotypes and omits some of them. The sample has approximately 23,000 clones, 35% to 50% seen once. Researchers placed 200,000 CFSE-labeled responder cells in culture with 200,000 irradiated, violet-dye-labeled stimulator cells. This specimen was alloreactive CD8+ T cells from a mixed lymphocyte reaction culture, taken before transplantation. Subset indicated: CFSE-low proliferating T cells sorted from approximately six-day pre-transplant mixed lymphocyte reaction (GvH or HvG direction). The source of these receptors is a human patient who was an organ donor for intestinal transplantation.

V and J are TRBV13 and TRBJ1-4, with D hard to call. From germline, CDR1 is PRHDT and CDR2 FYEKMQ (reference sequence). The CDR3 is 17 residues long. V shed 3 bases and J shed 3 bases, with 17 bases lying between them. CDR3 DNA: TGTGCCAGCAGCTTGGCCCTGGAGGGCGGGGCTAATGAAAAACTGTTTTTT. Its translation: CASSLALEGGANEKLFF.

By frequency in the sample, this clone is medium-sized. This chain links TRBV9 with TRBJ2-1, with 7 bases lining up with TRBD1. The germline V gene has CDR1 SGDLS and CDR2 YYNGEE. Trimming at V came to 0 bases and at J to 8 bases, leaving 8 bases not matched to a gene. This CDR3 is 15 amino acids long. CDR3 DNA: TGTGCCAGCAGCGTAGTTGACAGGGTAGGCTATGAGCAGTTCTTC. It encodes CASSVVDRVGYEQFF. Based on the CDR3 plus reference TRBV9 and TRBJ2-1, the full variable domain is DSGVTQTPKHLITATGQRVTLRCSPRSGDLSVYWYQQSLDQGLQFLIQYYNGEERAKGNILERFSAQQFPDLHSELNLSSLELGDSALYFCASSVVDRVGYEQFFGPGTRLTVL.

The V gene is TRBV5-5, the J gene TRBJ1-2; D gene ambiguous. The CDR3 is made up of 16 amino acids. The ends were cut back, 4 bases at V and 6 bases at J, with 22 bases in the middle. Germline V gene sequence: CDR1 SGHKS, CDR2 YYEKEE (reference sequence). The CDR3 sequence: CASSPRSLVTTHGYTF. Here the CDR3 DNA reads TGTGCCAGCAGCCCGAGAAGTTTAGTCACAACCCATGGCTACACCTTC.

The V and J genes are TRBV18 and TRBJ1-5; TRBD1 might be the D (5 bases). Trimming left V 5 bases short and J 7 bases short, with 15 bases between. Germline V lookup: CDR1 KGHSH, CDR2 LQKENI. The CDR3 spans 14 residues. The CDR3: CASSSTGVWQPQHF. Written as DNA, the CDR3 is TGTGCCAGCTCATCTACAGGAGTCTGGCAGCCCCAGCATTTT.

This clone qualifies as medium-sized. The chain carries TRBV4-1 and TRBJ1-1; D remains unclear. The germline V gene encodes CDR1 MGHRA and CDR2 YSYEKL. Trimming took 0 bases from V and 6 from J, leaving 11 bases between them. The CDR3 consists of 14 residues. This CDR3 is CASSQDPRWAEAFF. In DNA, the CDR3 is TGCGCCAGCAGCCAAGATCCCCGTTGGGCTGAAGCTTTCTTT.

This clone showed up just once. This chain links TRBV5-1 with TRBJ1-5, with 9 bases that match TRBD1. The trim removed 0 bases at V and 6 bases at J, leaving 10 bases unmatched. There are 17 residues in the CDR3. Germline assignment: CDR1 SGHRS and CDR2 YFSETQ. CDR3 DNA: TGCGCCAGCAGCTTGGACCCAACAGGGGGCTGGGGTCAGCCCCAGCATTTT. As protein: CASSLDPTGGWGQPQHF. Variable domain in full (rest from reference TRBV5-1 and TRBJ1-5): KAGVTQTPRYLIKTRGQQVTLSCSPISGHRSVSWYQQTPGQGLQFLFEYFSETQRNKGNFPGRFSGRQFSNSRSEMNVSTLELGDSALYLCASSLDPTGGWGQPQHFGDGTRLSIL.

The chain recombines TRBV11-1 with TRBJ2-7; D is unresolved. The CDR3 is made up of 9 amino acids. The germline V and J ends were trimmed by 10 bases and 1 base, with 2 bases remaining between them. The germline V gene encodes CDR1 SGHAT and CDR2 FQDESV (reference sequence). The CDR3 DNA follows: TGTGCCATATCCTACGAGCAGTACTTC. Protein sequence: CAISYEQYF.

The CDR3 loop reads CASSPPDYQETQYF. As DNA, the CDR3 is TGTGCCAGCTCACCTCCGGACTATCAAGAGACCCAGTACTTC. The chain links TRBV18 to TRBJ2-5, with a tentative D call TRBD2 (6 bases). The CDR3 has 14 amino acids. Germline lookup yields CDR1 KGHSH and CDR2 LQKENI. V was cut by 3 bases and J by 2 bases, with 10 bases left in between.

The chain has TRBV29-1 and TRBJ2-1, with 14 bases fitting TRBD2. The CDR3 is made up of 14 amino acids. Germline CDR1 reads SQVTM; CDR2 reads ANQGSEA. The V gene end was trimmed by 5 bases and the J gene end by 5 bases; junction bases not matched to a gene: 2. The CDR3 here is CSVQGLAGDNEQFF. As DNA, the CDR3 is TGCAGCGTTCAGGGACTAGCGGGAGACAATGAGCAGTTCTTC.

This clone was found a few times. The chain couples TRBV2 to TRBJ2-7; D is possibly TRBD2 (6 bases). The CDR3 length is 15 residues. V was clipped by 6 bases and J by 4 bases, with 19 bases between them. CDR1 SNHLY and CDR2 FYNNEI come from the germline V gene. CDR3 nucleotides: TGTGCCAGCAGACCTGGCGGGGCAATTATTTACGAGCAGTACTTC. Translation: CASRPGGAIIYEQYF.

This clone turned up a few times. V is TRBV6-1 and J is TRBJ2-7, with unresolved D. V lost 2 bases to trimming and J lost 3 bases, with 20 bases between them. This CDR3 is 17 amino acids long. Germline lookup yields CDR1 MNHNS and CDR2 SASEGT. This CDR3 is CASSENPLYLGYYEQYF. DNA for the CDR3: TGTGCCAGCAGTGAAAACCCTCTCTACCTAGGTTACTACGAGCAGTACTTC.

This chain links TRBV19 with TRBJ2-1; TRBD2 matches at 12 bases. Trimming took 9 bases from V and 1 from J; bases not matched to a gene: 1. Germline assignment: CDR1 LNHDA and CDR2 SQIVND (reference sequence). The CDR3 is made up of 14 amino acids. CDR3 nucleotide sequence: TGTGCCAGCGGACTAGCGGGGTCCTACAATGAGCAGTTCTTC. Amino acids: CASGLAGSYNEQFF. Using reference TRBV19 and TRBJ2-1 for the parts outside the CDR3, the full variable domain is DGGITQSPKYLFRKEGQNVTLSCEQNLNHDAMYWYRQDPGQGLRLIYYSQIVNDFQKGDIAEGYSVSREKKESFPLTVTSAQKNPTAFYLCASGLAGSYNEQFFGPGTRLTVL.

The chain carries TRBV6-4 and TRBJ1-3; D remains ambiguous. There are 16 residues in the CDR3. V lost 7 bases to trimming and J lost 0 bases, with 16 bases between them. Looked up from germline, CDR1 is MRHNA and CDR2 is SNTAGT. The CDR3 nucleotides are TGTGCCAGCACCCAAAATGAGCGGAACTCTGGAAACACCATATATTTT. It yields the protein CASTQNERNSGNTIYF.

The V gene is TRBV4-2, the J gene TRBJ2-1, with unresolved D. Germline CDR1 reads LGHNA; CDR2 reads YNFKEQ. The CDR3 length is 15 residues. V was pared by 0 bases and J by 1 base, with 7 bases between. CDR3 in DNA: TGTGCCAGCAGCCAAGATGTAGCATCCTACAATGAGCAGTTCTTC. Translated, it gives CASSQDVASYNEQFF.

The J gene is TRBJ2-7, the V gene TRBV11-3, with 14 nucleotides matching TRBD2. V lost 3 bases and J lost 3; bases outside the gene matches: 1. The length of the CDR3 is 15 residues. The germline V gene encodes CDR1 SGHNT and CDR2 YENEEA. CDR3 in DNA: TGTGCCAGCAGCTTCGGGACTAGCGGGAGCTACGAGCAGTACTTC. Its protein is CASSFGTSGSYEQYF.

The V call is TRBV2, the J call TRBJ2-7; D uncertain. Looked up from germline, CDR1 is SNHLY and CDR2 is FYNNEI. V dropped 0 bases and J dropped 0 bases, with 12 bases sitting between them. The CDR3 is 16 residues long. This chain's CDR3 is CASSEAGAGPSYEQYF. CDR3 in DNA: TGTGCCAGCAGTGAAGCCGGAGCAGGCCCCTCCTACGAGCAGTACTTC.

This chain uses TRBV5-6 with TRBJ1-1, with no clear D. V lost 4 bases and J 0 bases, leaving 7 bases between the germline ends. CDR3 length: 13 amino acids. The germline gives CDR1 SGHDT, CDR2 YYEEEE. CDR3 in amino acids: CASSLSMNTEAFF. The CDR3 nucleotides read TGTGCCAGCAGCCTATCCATGAACACTGAAGCTTTCTTT. Supplemented by reference TRBV5-6 and TRBJ1-1, the full variable domain reads DAGVTQSPTHLIKTRGQQVTLRCSPKSGHDTVSWYQQALGQGPQFIFQYYEEEERQRGNFPDRFSGHQFPNYSSELNVNALLLGDSALYLCASSLSMNTEAFFGQGTRLTVV.

This clone was detected only a few times. The V and J genes are TRBV28 and TRBJ1-5, with D unresolved. The germline V and J ends were trimmed by 6 bases and 2 bases, with 20 bases remaining between them. CDR1 and CDR2 (germline): MDHEN, SYDVKM. The CDR3 is made up of 17 amino acids. CDR3 residues: CASSFPRWWEGNQPQHF. In DNA form, the CDR3 reads TGTGCCAGCAGCTTCCCCCGGTGGTGGGAGGGCAATCAGCCCCAGCATTTT.

Comment on this clone: One end of the junction varies from germline; a read error may be responsible. The rearrangement joins TRBV7-9 to TRBJ2-2; the D is unclear. CDR3 length: 12 residues. Germline CDR1 reads SEHNR; CDR2 reads FQNEAQ (reference sequence). The CDR3, as DNA: TGTGCCAGCAGCACTGGGTCCAGGAAGCTGCTTTTT. Translating it yields CASSTGSRKLLF.

V gene TRBV6-9 combines with J gene TRBJ2-7; D may be TRBD2 (6 bases). The CDR3 runs 15 residues. Germline CDR1 reads MNHGY; CDR2 reads SVAAGI. The V gene lost 3 bases and the J gene lost 4 bases, with 16 bases spanning the gap. Here the CDR3 DNA reads TGTGCCAGCAGTTACTCCCCGGGGAGCGGGTACGAGCAGTACTTC. This translates into CASSYSPGSGYEQYF.

The rearrangement links TRBV20-1 to TRBJ1-1; no definite D call. CDR3 length: 11 amino acids. CDR1 is DFQATT, CDR2 SNEGSKA, per germline (reference sequence). CDR3 in amino acids: CTLSSRAEAFF. The CDR3 region has the DNA TGCACTCTCAGCTCGAGGGCTGAAGCTTTCTTT.

This sequence joins TRBV13 and TRBJ2-1, with 7 bases lining up with TRBD1. V lost 3 bases, J lost 5 bases, and 7 bases stayed unmatched. The CDR3 is 15 residues long. The germline V gene encodes CDR1 PRHDT and CDR2 FYEKMQ (reference sequence). The CDR3 region has the DNA TGTGCCAGCAGCTTTACAGGGGCTAAGGACAATGAGCAGTTCTTC. Protein sequence: CASSFTGAKDNEQFF. The full variable domain, completed using reference TRBV13 and TRBJ2-1, is AAGVIQSPRHLIKEKRETATLKCYPIPRHDTVYWYQQGPGQDPQFLISFYEKMQSDKGSIPDRFSAQQFSDYHSELNMSSLELGDSALYFCASSFTGAKDNEQFFGPGTRLTVL.

This clone appeared a single time. V usage is TRBV28 and J usage is TRBJ1-2, with D perhaps matching TRBD1 (5 bases). This CDR3 comprises 15 residues. Trimming cost V 1 base and J 3 bases, with 12 bases left between them. CDR1 and CDR2 (germline): MDHEN, SYDVKM. The CDR3 loop reads CASSLYGDRYYGYTF. Here the CDR3 DNA reads TGTGCCAGCAGTTTATATGGGGACCGATACTATGGCTACACCTTC.

The chain has TRBV6-5 and TRBJ2-7; 9 nucleotides agree with TRBD2. Germline CDR1 and CDR2: MNHEY and SVGAGI. The CDR3 length is 14 residues. V trimming: 2 bases; J trimming: 4 bases; junction bases outside the gene matches: 3. The CDR3 DNA follows: TGTGCCAGCAGTTACGCGGGAGGGTGGTACGAGCAGTACTTC. It specifies CASSYAGGWYEQYF.

Worth noting for this clone: Other DNA sequences in this specimen translate into the identical CDR3. The chain uses TRBV5-1 and TRBJ2-3; no firm D call. This CDR3 has 13 residues. From germline, CDR1 is SGHRS and CDR2 YFSETQ. Trimming took off 8 bases at V and 2 bases at J, with 12 bases between the two ends. This CDR3 reads CASSGLPTDTQYF. The CDR3 bases are TGCGCCAGTTCCGGTCTGCCCACAGATACGCAGTATTTT.

This chain uses TRBV27 with TRBJ2-1, with a possible D match to TRBD1 (6 bases). Germline V gene data show CDR1 as MNHEY and CDR2 as SMNVEV (reference sequence). Trimming cost V 0 bases and J 7 bases, with 16 bases left between them. The CDR3 spans 16 residues. CDR3 nucleotide sequence: TGTGCCAGCAGTTTATCCTACATACAGGGTAGTAATGAGCAGTTCTTC. Protein sequence: CASSLSYIQGSNEQFF.

The rearrangement joins TRBV10-3 to TRBJ2-1, with 10 bases that match TRBD2. CDR1 and CDR2 (germline): ENHRY, SYGVKD. The CDR3 is 15 residues long. With V trimmed by 6 bases and J by 5 bases, 7 bases remained unmatched. For the CDR3, the DNA is TGTGCCATCAGAACCGGGACTAGCGTTGACAATGAGCAGTTCTTC. This encodes CAIRTGTSVDNEQFF.

This clone was counted between two and nine times. This rearrangement joins TRBV27 to TRBJ2-7, with TRBD2 as a possible D gene (6 bases). Germline CDR1 MNHEY, CDR2 SMNVEV (reference sequence). The CDR3 contains 13 residues. The V end was cut by 6 bases, the J end by 4 bases, with 13 bases between. The CDR3 is CASRPGLAYEQYF. The CDR3, as DNA: TGTGCCAGCAGGCCGGGACTGGCATACGAGCAGTACTTC.

The table lists this clone with a few counts. V is TRBV7-9 and J is TRBJ1-1; 7 bases match TRBD1. The CDR3 runs 13 residues. The germline V gene has CDR1 SEHNR and CDR2 FQNEAQ (reference sequence). V dropped 5 bases and J dropped 5; count of bases not matched to a gene: 5. The CDR3 protein is CASSPRGRTEAFF. CDR3 coding DNA: TGTGCCAGCAGCCCAAGGGGGCGGACTGAAGCTTTCTTT.

This clone has a handful of counts. The chain joins TRBV19 to TRBJ1-5, with D unresolved. CDR1 is LNHDA, CDR2 SQIVND, per germline (reference sequence). V was clipped by 2 bases and J by 1 base, with 9 bases between them. The CDR3 totals 15 residues. The DNA for the CDR3 is TGTGCCAGTAGTATAAGGCCGGGAAGCAATCAGCCCCAGCATTTT. Residues: CASSIRPGSNQPQHF.

The chain uses TRBV5-1 and TRBJ2-7; TRBD1 matches at 8 bases. V gave up 0 bases and J gave up 6 bases; unmatched junction bases: 8. CDR1 is SGHRS and CDR2 is YFSETQ in the germline V gene. The CDR3 contains 15 residues. CDR3 sequence: CASSLAGQGAGEQYF. The CDR3 bases are TGCGCCAGCAGCTTGGCGGGGCAGGGGGCTGGCGAGCAGTACTTC.

The chain joins TRBV6-5 to TRBJ2-1; 14 positions agree with TRBD2. This CDR3 has 15 residues. The germline V gene encodes CDR1 MNHEY and CDR2 SVGAGI. V lost 2 bases and J lost 6; bases outside the gene matches: 0. The CDR3 coding sequence is TGTGCCAGCAGTTACGGACTAGCGGGAGGCAATGAGCAGTTCTTC. Translating it yields CASSYGLAGGNEQFF.